The clone carrying this T cell receptor (beta chain) was seen once. Its antigen is still unknown. Only in-frame clones appear in the TCRdb table, and some are missing; sequencing was by immunoSEQ multiplex PCR. This sample has millions of clones; just over 90% occur once, and the top ten carry 0.35% to 0.45%. The study drew all its donors from Caucasian adults living in Nashville, Tennessee. V lost 3 bases to trimming and J lost 9 bases, with 15 bases between them. The CDR3 spans 13 residues. The germline V gene encodes CDR1 KGHSH and CDR2 LQKENI. These data originate in a study of shared clonotypes between healthy human individuals. Study-level points and caveats: Deeper or shallower sequencing was expected to change how clonotypes are shared among donors.

The chain has TRBV18 and TRBJ2-7; D unresolved. Sequencing was performed on naive CD4+ T cells from PBMCs. Subset in this sample: CD45RA+ positively selected. This clonotype was sampled from a man aged 18 to 29 in good health. Some clones in this sample may be carry-over from other donors' samples. For the CDR3, the DNA is TGTGCCAGCTCACCCTCCGATAGCCTGGGGCAGTACTTC. Its translation: CASSPSDSLGQYF. The full variable domain, rest sourced from reference TRBV18 and TRBJ2-7, is NAGVMQNPRHLVRRRGQEARLRCSPMKGHSHVYWYRQLPEEGLKFMVYLQKENIIDESGMPKERFSAEFPKEGPSILRIQQVVRGDSAAYFCASSPSDSLGQYFGPGTRLTVT.